The 26 T cell receptor beta chains reported below all come from one sample, sequenced in a study of blood T cell repertoires in COVID-19. Libraries were prepared by immunoSEQ multiplex PCR; TCRdb keeps only in-frame clonotypes and omits some of them. The sample carries 170,000 or so clones, around 83% recorded once. Specimen: PBMCs or T cells enriched from blood (not recorded which). These receptors came from a man aged 40-55 years who had recovered from COVID-19.

J is TRBJ1-2 and V is TRBV18; possible D gene TRBD1, 6 bases. CDR1 KGHSH and CDR2 LQKENI come from the germline V gene. V was clipped by 4 bases and J by 6 bases, with 15 bases between them. This CDR3 has 14 amino acids. The CDR3, as DNA: TGTGCCAGCTCACGCCTCTCAGGGGAAGATGGCTACACCTTC. The encoded protein is CASSRLSGEDGYTF.

The chain couples TRBV28 to TRBJ2-7; possibly TRBD1 for D (5 bases). Germline CDR1 MDHEN, CDR2 SYDVKM. V lost 5 bases to trimming and J lost 2 bases, with 19 bases between them. The CDR3 sequence is 16 residues long. The CDR3 loop is CASSKGYGYRTYEQYF. CDR3 nucleotides: TGTGCCAGCAGTAAGGGGTACGGGTATAGGACCTACGAGCAGTACTTC.

The rearrangement links TRBV6-5 to TRBJ2-6; D is perhaps TRBD2 (5 bases). V lost 8 bases and J lost 0, with 5 bases in between. CDR1 is MNHEY and CDR2 is SVGAGI in the germline V gene. The CDR3 sequence is 13 residues long. The CDR3 is CASGLSGANVLTF. DNA for the CDR3: TGTGCCAGCGGACTCTCTGGGGCCAACGTCCTGACTTTC.

There are a few counts of this clone. The genes are TRBV20-1 and TRBJ1-1; no clear D. Germline CDR1 is DFQATT and CDR2 is SNEGSKA (reference sequence). Trimming left V 3 bases short and J 8 bases short, with 10 bases between. The CDR3 runs 11 residues. CDR3 region: CSASRESEAFF. CDR3 bases: TGCAGTGCTAGTAGAGAATCCGAAGCTTTCTTT.

This sequence joins TRBV28 and TRBJ2-7, with TRBD2 matching 8 bases. J was trimmed by 6 bases and V by 6 bases; bases with no gene match: 7. CDR1 is MDHEN and CDR2 is SYDVKM in the germline V gene. CDR3 length equals 13 residues. The chain's CDR3 is CASRSGSRGEQYF. CDR3 coding DNA: TGTGCCAGCAGAAGCGGGAGCCGGGGCGAGCAGTACTTC.

V usage is TRBV5-1 and J usage is TRBJ1-1, with TRBD1 matching over 8 bases. Germline CDR1 and CDR2: SGHRS and YFSETQ. Trimming took 4 bases from V and 4 from J; bases not matched to a gene: 6. The CDR3 covers 14 residues. DNA of the CDR3: TGCGCCAGCAGCGCGAGAGACAGGGGCACTGAAGCTTTCTTT. Translating gives CASSARDRGTEAFF.

A remark on this clone: The junction and the germline gene differ at one end; a read error may be behind it. J is TRBJ1-4 and V is TRBV6-5; D uncertain. The germline gives CDR1 MNHEY, CDR2 SVGAGI. The CDR3 contains 12 residues. The CDR3 nucleotides are TGTGCCAGCAGCTACTCGAGGGAAAAACTGTTTTTT. This gives the protein CASSYSREKLFF.

The chain is built from TRBV5-1 and TRBJ2-7; tentative D call: TRBD2 (6 bases). Trimming cost V 0 bases and J 0 bases, with 13 bases left between them. Germline V gives CDR1 SGHRS, CDR2 YFSETQ. CDR3 length equals 16 residues. The CDR3 region has the DNA TGCGCCAGCAGCTTGGCTGGTAGCGGATACTCCTACGAGCAGTACTTC. It encodes CASSLAGSGYSYEQYF.

This chain connects TRBV9 to TRBJ2-1; D not certain. This CDR3 has 13 amino acids. V was shortened by 0 bases and J by 3 bases, with 4 bases between the two germline ends. CDR1 SGDLS and CDR2 YYNGEE come from the germline V gene. The CDR3 nucleotides read TGTGCCAGCAGCGTAGGCGACTACAATGAGCAGTTCTTC. The encoded protein is CASSVGDYNEQFF.

This clone appeared a few times. J is TRBJ1-5 and V is TRBV30; tentative D call: TRBD1 (6 bases). Trimming removed 1 base at V and 0 bases at J, with 19 bases between. From germline, CDR1 is GTSNPN and CDR2 SVGIG (reference sequence). CDR3 length equals 18 residues. CDR3 DNA: TGTGCCTGGAGTGGGGGCAGGGGCGGATTATATAGCAATCAGCCCCAGCATTTT. Translation: CAWSGGRGGLYSNQPQHF.

The chain employs TRBV7-2 and TRBJ2-2; 10 bases are shared with TRBD1. The CDR3 extends over 15 amino acids. Germline V gene sequence: CDR1 SGHTA, CDR2 FQGNSA. Losses at the gene ends were 5 bases for V and 5 bases for J; bases not matched to a gene: 5. The DNA for the CDR3 is TGTGCCAGCAGCGCGGGACAGGGGCGGACCGGGGAGCTGTTTTTT. Protein sequence: CASSAGQGRTGELFF.

This chain joins TRBV3-1 (or the pseudogene TRBV3-2) and TRBJ1-3; 8 bases are shared with TRBD1. Germline trimming cut 4 bases from V and 9 bases from J; bases unmatched to any gene: 8. CDR3 length: 14 amino acids. Germline V gene lookup returns CDR1 LGHDT and CDR2 YNNKEL (reference sequence). CDR3 region: CASSPQGAISTIYF. Here the CDR3 DNA reads TGTGCCAGCAGCCCCCAGGGGGCGATAAGCACCATATATTTT.

The CDR3 loop reads CASLGQGYGYTF. As DNA, the CDR3 is TGTGCCAGCCTAGGACAGGGCTATGGCTACACCTTC. This rearrangement joins TRBV28 to TRBJ1-2; 8 bases line up with TRBD1. Trimming at V came to 8 bases and at J to 4 bases, leaving 3 bases not matched to a gene. Germline CDR1 MDHEN, CDR2 SYDVKM. This CDR3 has 12 residues.

The rearrangement uses TRBV5-8 and TRBJ2-1, with TRBD2 as a possible D gene (5 bases). Germline V lookup: CDR1 SGHTS, CDR2 YDEGEE. The CDR3 consists of 13 residues. V gave up 2 bases and J gave up 7 bases, with 10 bases separating them. For the CDR3, the DNA is TGTGCCAGCAGCTTTGGACTGGTTAATGAGCAGTTCTTC. This encodes CASSFGLVNEQFF.

The rearrangement links TRBV24-1 to TRBJ1-4; 8 bases are a match to TRBD1. J lost 4 bases, V lost 5 bases, and 2 bases had no gene match. Germline V lookup: CDR1 KGHDR, CDR2 SFDVKD. This CDR3 is built from 14 residues. This CDR3 reads CATSGGQDNEKLFF. In nucleotides, the CDR3 is TGTGCCACCAGTGGGGGACAGGATAATGAAAAACTGTTTTTT.

This sequence joins TRBV20-1 and TRBJ1-3, with D uncertain. Germline CDR1 reads DFQATT; CDR2 reads SNEGSKA (reference sequence). V was shortened by 3 bases and J by 4 bases, with 10 bases between the two germline ends. CDR3 length: 13 residues. The CDR3 protein is CSASGEMGNTIYF. CDR3 DNA sequence: TGCAGTGCTAGTGGGGAGATGGGAAACACCATATATTTT.

This clone showed up just once. The rearrangement links TRBV29-1 to TRBJ1-1; 12 bases line up with TRBD1. The CDR3 runs to 14 residues. With V trimmed by 6 bases and J by 6 bases, 8 bases remained unmatched. The germline gives CDR1 SQVTM, CDR2 ANQGSEA. DNA for the CDR3: TGCAGCGTCGGCTATGGGACAGGGGGCTCTGAAGCTTTCTTT. As protein: CSVGYGTGGSEAFF.

V is TRBV2 and J is TRBJ1-2; tentative D call: TRBD1 (5 bases). The CDR3 runs to 14 residues. Germline CDR1 SNHLY, CDR2 FYNNEI. V was pared by 7 bases and J by 8 bases, with 20 bases between. This chain's CDR3 is CASNIPGFWVGYTF. Written as DNA, the CDR3 is TGTGCCAGCAACATACCAGGGTTCTGGGTCGGCTACACCTTC.

The V call is TRBV19, the J call TRBJ2-3, with 12 positions matching TRBD2. With 5 bases clipped from V and 5 bases from J, the junction kept 5 bases outside the gene matches. Germline V CDR1 and CDR2: LNHDA, SQIVND (reference sequence). The CDR3 has 15 residues. The CDR3 spells CASSPPGLAGDTQYF. Written as DNA, the CDR3 is TGTGCCAGTAGTCCCCCGGGACTAGCGGGAGATACGCAGTATTTT.

This clone occurred once. The gene calls are TRBV7-8 and TRBJ1-3; 7 bases agree with TRBD1. This CDR3 has 14 amino acids. Germline-derived CDR1 and CDR2 are SGHVS and FQNEAQ. V lost 5 bases and J lost 4; bases outside the gene matches: 5. The CDR3 reads CASSNRGAGNTIYF. In DNA form, the CDR3 reads TGTGCCAGCAGCAACAGGGGCGCCGGAAACACCATATATTTT.

V and J are TRBV7-3 and TRBJ2-1, with D maybe TRBD2 (6 bases). Trimming removed 2 bases at V and 9 bases at J, with 17 bases between. From germline, CDR1 is SGHTA and CDR2 FQGTGA. The CDR3 runs to 15 residues. The CDR3 DNA follows: TGTGCCAGCAGCTTAGACGGGACTCATCTTCGTGAGCAGTTCTTC. Its translation: CASSLDGTHLREQFF.

The gene calls are TRBV15 and TRBJ2-7; tentative D call: TRBD2 (5 bases). Trimming removed 0 bases from V and 2 bases from J, with 8 bases in between. From germline, CDR1 is LNHNV and CDR2 YYDKDF (reference sequence). The length of the CDR3 is 14 residues. The CDR3 sequence is CATSREAGAYEQYF. The CDR3, as DNA: TGTGCCACCAGCAGAGAGGCCGGGGCCTACGAGCAGTACTTC.

The chain recombines TRBV27 with TRBJ1-2, with 8 positions matching TRBD1. CDR3 length: 15 residues. V was clipped by 6 bases and J by 0 bases; unmatched bases: 6. The germline V gene has CDR1 MNHEY and CDR2 SMNVEV (reference sequence). The chain's CDR3 is CASRRTGFANYGYTF. The DNA for the CDR3 is TGTGCCAGCAGGAGGACAGGGTTCGCTAACTATGGCTACACCTTC.

This clone came up once. V usage is TRBV19 and J usage is TRBJ2-3; 10 nucleotides line up with TRBD2. Germline CDR1 and CDR2: LNHDA and SQIVND (reference sequence). The CDR3 runs to 13 residues. V was pared by 10 bases and J by 3 bases, with 4 bases of the junction left unmatched. CDR3 bases: TGTGCCACTAGCGGGAGTAGGACAGATACGCAGTATTTT. Protein product: CATSGSRTDTQYF.

This chain links TRBV3-1 (or the pseudogene TRBV3-2) with TRBJ1-6; D ambiguous. Trimming shortened V by 1 base and J by 4 bases, and 5 bases separated the two germline ends. Germline V gene sequence: CDR1 LGHDT, CDR2 YNNKEL (reference sequence). This CDR3 region has 14 residues. The CDR3: CASSQVRYNSPLHF. The DNA for the CDR3 is TGTGCCAGCAGCCAAGTCCGGTATAATTCACCCCTCCACTTT.

V gene TRBV6-4 combines with J gene TRBJ1-2; TRBD1 is a possible D gene (5 bases). Trimming left V 9 bases short and J 14 bases short, with 25 bases between. The CDR3 runs to 13 residues. Germline assignment: CDR1 MRHNA and CDR2 SNTAGT. The CDR3 DNA follows: TGTGCCAGTATCCGACAGAAGTTGCCCCAGGGTACCTTC. Amino acids: CASIRQKLPQGTF.